These 24 T cell receptor beta chains were all obtained from the same sample, sequenced in a study of CD8+ T cells in alopecia areata. RNA extraction was followed by reverse transcription into cDNA, which acted as the sequencing template. Libraries were prepared by immunoSEQ multiplex PCR; TCRdb keeps only in-frame clonotypes and omits some of them. The data contain about 97,000 clones, 41% of them singletons. The sequencing input was CD4+ T cells sorted from blood. Source of these receptors: a human donor with alopecia areata.

V and J are TRBV5-1 and TRBJ1-1; 7 bases are a match to TRBD1. This CDR3 contains 14 residues. Germline lookup yields CDR1 SGHRS and CDR2 YFSETQ. Trimming at V came to 4 bases and at J to 4 bases, leaving 7 bases not matched to a gene. The CDR3 region is CASSPDRVGTEAFF. The CDR3 nucleotides read TGCGCCAGCAGCCCAGACAGGGTGGGCACTGAAGCTTTCTTT.

The genes are TRBV7-8 and TRBJ2-5, with 7 bases lining up with TRBD1. The CDR3 has 13 residues. V was clipped by 5 bases and J by 2 bases; unmatched bases: 2. In germline, CDR1 is SGHVS, CDR2 FQNEAQ. DNA of the CDR3: TGTGCCAGCAGCACGGGACAGCAAGAGACCCAGTACTTC. Protein: CASSTGQQETQYF.

The chain joins TRBV19 to TRBJ2-1; 12 positions agree with TRBD2. Germline lookup yields CDR1 LNHDA and CDR2 SQIVND (reference sequence). The CDR3 is 16 residues long. The junction had 6 bases not matched to a gene; V was cut back by 5 bases and J by 4 bases. The CDR3 reads CASSASGRAEYNEQFF. In DNA, the CDR3 is TGTGCCAGTAGTGCTAGCGGGAGGGCCGAGTACAATGAGCAGTTCTTC.

This clone was observed a few times. V gene TRBV28 combines with J gene TRBJ2-7; TRBD2 agrees at 9 bases. J gave up 8 bases and V 8 bases, and 10 bases lay outside the gene matches. CDR1 is MDHEN, CDR2 SYDVKM, per germline. The CDR3 loop spans 13 amino acids. The CDR3 is CASRSSGSTQQYF. CDR3 DNA: TGTGCCAGCCGGAGTAGCGGGAGTACCCAGCAGTACTTC.

This clone was detected a few times. The V and J genes are TRBV28 and TRBJ2-2; D is ambiguous. V shed 6 bases and J shed 6 bases, with 14 bases lying between them. The germline V gene encodes CDR1 MDHEN and CDR2 SYDVKM. This CDR3 has 14 residues. The CDR3, as DNA: TGTGCCAGCAGCAGCTTTTCGATTCCCGGGGAGCTGTTTTTT. It encodes CASSSFSIPGELFF.

The V gene is TRBV2, the J gene TRBJ2-7, with TRBD2 matching over 7 bases. CDR1 is SNHLY, CDR2 FYNNEI, per germline. The V segment lost 11 bases and the J segment 2 bases; nucleotides outside the gene matches: 12. CDR3 length: 14 amino acids. The CDR3, as DNA: TGTGCCGTCGGGCTTTCGGGACTAACCTACGAGCAGTACTTC. Amino acids: CAVGLSGLTYEQYF.

The genes are TRBV4-2 and TRBJ1-4; 7 bases are a match to TRBD1. The J segment lost 0 bases and the V segment lost 0 bases, leaving 4 bases of the junction unmatched. Per germline, CDR1 LGHNA and CDR2 YNFKEQ. The CDR3 length is 17 residues. The CDR3 protein is CASSQDGTASTNEKLFF. In DNA, the CDR3 is TGTGCCAGCAGCCAAGATGGGACAGCGTCAACTAATGAAAAACTGTTTTTT.

The gene calls are TRBV4-1 and TRBJ2-5, with 7 bases lining up with TRBD1. V was pared by 3 bases and J by 2 bases, with 6 bases of the junction left unmatched. The CDR3 extends over 15 amino acids. Germline V gene sequence: CDR1 MGHRA, CDR2 YSYEKL. CDR3 coding DNA: TGCGCCAGCAGCCAGGCACCGGGACAGCAAGAGACCCAGTACTTC. This encodes CASSQAPGQQETQYF.

The chain recombines TRBV4-3 with TRBJ1-1; D is unresolved. Germline CDR1 reads LGHNA; CDR2 reads YSLEER. Trimming stripped 0 bases from V and 1 base from J, with 6 bases between. This CDR3 is 14 amino acids long. The chain's CDR3 is CASSQDLGNTEAFF. The CDR3 region has the DNA TGCGCCAGCAGCCAAGATTTGGGGAACACTGAAGCTTTCTTT.

The V gene is TRBV11-2, the J gene TRBJ2-7; D not certain. The V end was cut by 5 bases, the J end by 3 bases, with 11 bases between. The CDR3 has 13 residues. Germline V gives CDR1 SGHAT, CDR2 FQNNGV. CDR3 residues: CASSRWVHYEQYF. Written as DNA, the CDR3 is TGTGCCAGCAGCCGTTGGGTTCACTACGAGCAGTACTTC.

The V and J genes are TRBV28 and TRBJ2-7; D might be TRBD2 (6 bases). Germline loops: CDR1 MDHEN, CDR2 SYDVKM. Trimming left V 8 bases short and J 4 bases short, with 12 bases between. CDR3 length: 12 amino acids. The CDR3 reads CASLGGNYEQYF. The CDR3 region has the DNA TGTGCCAGCCTCGGCGGGAATTACGAGCAGTACTTC.

This clone has a handful of counts. The rearrangement joins TRBV19 to TRBJ2-5; D perhaps matches TRBD1 (5 bases). Germline V gene lookup returns CDR1 LNHDA and CDR2 SQIVND (reference sequence). The ends were cut back, 1 base at V and 5 bases at J, with 8 bases in the middle. The CDR3 runs 13 residues. The chain's CDR3 is CASSIGGGETQYF. CDR3 DNA: TGTGCCAGTAGTATAGGGGGCGGCGAGACCCAGTACTTC.

The chain uses TRBV11-2 and TRBJ2-7; D ambiguous. Germline-derived CDR1 and CDR2 are SGHAT and FQNNGV. This CDR3 is built from 14 residues. V was shortened by 1 base and J by 0 bases, with 7 bases between the two germline ends. The chain's CDR3 is CASSLAVSSYEQYF. The CDR3 nucleotides are TGTGCCAGCAGCTTAGCGGTAAGCTCCTACGAGCAGTACTTC.

This clone was recorded many times. This chain joins TRBV5-1 and TRBJ2-2; no firm D call. Germline V gene sequence: CDR1 SGHRS, CDR2 YFSETQ. V was clipped by 0 bases and J by 5 bases, with 11 bases between them. CDR3 length: 15 amino acids. CDR3 protein: CASSLEAVETGELFF. CDR3 in DNA: TGCGCCAGCAGCTTGGAGGCGGTCGAGACCGGGGAGCTGTTTTTT. Filled out from reference TRBV5-1 and TRBJ2-2, the complete variable domain reads KAGVTQTPRYLIKTRGQQVTLSCSPISGHRSVSWYQQTPGQGLQFLFEYFSETQRNKGNFPGRFSGRQFSNSRSEMNVSTLELGDSALYLCASSLEAVETGELFFGEGSRLTVL.

The rearrangement uses TRBV5-1 and TRBJ1-1; D remains unclear. Germline lookup yields CDR1 SGHRS and CDR2 YFSETQ. Trimming took 4 bases from V and 5 from J, leaving 15 bases between them. CDR3 size: 14 residues. Written as DNA, the CDR3 is TGCGCCAGCAGCCCCTCCTTGGGGAGAACTGAAGCTTTCTTT. This codes for CASSPSLGRTEAFF.

V and J are TRBV11-2 and TRBJ2-7, with 11 bases fitting TRBD2. The CDR3 covers 17 residues. Germline assignment: CDR1 SGHAT and CDR2 FQNNGV. V lost 5 bases, J lost 4 bases, and 13 bases stayed unmatched. DNA for the CDR3: TGTGCCAGCAGCCGGATTGGACTAGCGGGTAAATGGTACGAGCAGTACTTC. Residues: CASSRIGLAGKWYEQYF.

J is TRBJ2-7 and V is TRBV9; 8 positions match TRBD1. CDR1 and CDR2 from the germline V gene are SGDLS and YYNGEE. The CDR3 has 15 residues. The trim removed 4 bases at V and 0 bases at J, leaving 6 bases unmatched. In DNA, the CDR3 is TGTGCCAGCAGCACGGGACAGGCGTACTCCTACGAGCAGTACTTC. Translation: CASSTGQAYSYEQYF.

This rearrangement joins TRBV20-1 to TRBJ2-3; D gene ambiguous. Germline CDR1 reads DFQATT; CDR2 reads SNEGSKA (reference sequence). The V and J ends lost 8 bases and 4 bases respectively, with 7 bases between them. The CDR3 spans 10 residues. The CDR3 bases are TGCAGTCTCCATGCAGATACGCAGTATTTT. Encoded protein: CSLHADTQYF.

This chain links TRBV9 with TRBJ2-7; D gene uncertain. Trimming removed 0 bases at V and 1 base at J, with 8 bases between. CDR3 length: 14 amino acids. CDR1 and CDR2 from the germline V gene are SGDLS and YYNGEE. The CDR3 reads CASSVARESYEQYF. The CDR3 coding sequence is TGTGCCAGCAGCGTAGCTAGGGAATCCTACGAGCAGTACTTC.

V and J are TRBV6-5 and TRBJ2-7; D uncertain. V was shortened by 4 bases and J by 5 bases, with 9 bases between the two germline ends. The CDR3 loop spans 12 amino acids. Germline assignment: CDR1 MNHEY and CDR2 SVGAGI. CDR3 sequence: CASSSEGHEQYF. The DNA for the CDR3 is TGTGCCAGCAGTTCCGAAGGGCACGAGCAGTACTTC.

The rearrangement links TRBV27 to TRBJ1-1; D is uncertain. This CDR3 region has 15 residues. Germline V CDR1 and CDR2: MNHEY, SMNVEV (reference sequence). The V end was cut by 1 base, the J end by 3 bases, with 12 bases between. The CDR3 protein is CASSLFRPVDTEAFF. CDR3 coding DNA: TGTGCCAGCAGTTTATTTAGGCCAGTTGACACTGAAGCTTTCTTT.

The chain joins TRBV19 to TRBJ1-5; D is unresolved. Germline loops: CDR1 LNHDA, CDR2 SQIVND (reference sequence). V was pared by 5 bases and J by 3 bases, with 8 bases between. The CDR3 has 13 amino acids. The CDR3 region is CASSYSLNQPQHF. The CDR3, as DNA: TGTGCCAGTAGTTACAGTCTCAATCAGCCCCAGCATTTT.

This clone was seen only a few times. As DNA, the CDR3 is TGTGCCAGCAGCTTAAGGGACAGGGGCTACGAGCAGTACTTC. It codes for CASSLRDRGYEQYF. The chain recombines TRBV7-2 with TRBJ2-7; 10 bases agree with TRBD1. The CDR3 covers 14 residues. The germline CDR1 and CDR2 sequences are SGHTA and FQGNSA. The junction had 1 base not matched to a gene; V was cut back by 2 bases and J by 3 bases. The variable domain in full, completed from reference TRBV7-2 and TRBJ2-7, reads GAGVSQSPSNKVTEKGKDVELRCDPISGHTALYWYRQSLGQGLEFLIYFQGNSAPDKSGLPSDRFSAERTGGSVSTLTIQRTQQEDSAVYLCASSLRDRGYEQYFGPGTRLTVT.

In its sample, this clone was seen a few times. This chain uses TRBV30 with TRBJ1-2; unclear D gene. Trimming shortened V by 8 bases and J by 8 bases, and 18 bases separated the two germline ends. Germline V gives CDR1 GTSNPN, CDR2 SVGIG (reference sequence). The CDR3 sequence is 12 residues long. The CDR3 here is CAGARQSGGYTF. The CDR3 DNA follows: TGTGCCGGTGCTAGGCAATCTGGCGGCTACACCTTC.